Listed here are 21 T cell receptor beta chains from one sample, sequenced in a study of blood T cell repertoires in COVID-19. The assay was immunoSEQ multiplex PCR, and TCRdb's table has in-frame clones only and misses some. Altogether 50,000 to 65,000 clones are present, approximately 85% being singletons, with the ten largest covering approximately 15%. Sequenced material: peripheral blood. These receptors came from a human donor in a cohort sampled during active COVID-19.

The chain carries TRBV7-9 and TRBJ2-1, with 7 bases fitting TRBD1. CDR1 is SEHNR and CDR2 is FQNEAQ in the germline V gene (reference sequence). With V trimmed by 5 bases and J by 5 bases, 3 bases remained unmatched. The CDR3 is 13 residues long. CDR3 nucleotide sequence: TGTGCCAGCAGCCCCACAGGGGACAATGAGCAGTTCTTC. It specifies CASSPTGDNEQFF.

The rearrangement uses TRBV11-3 and TRBJ2-1; 7 bases match TRBD1. The CDR3 spans 11 residues. Germline loops: CDR1 SGHNT, CDR2 YENEEA. J was trimmed by 10 bases and V by 3 bases; bases with no gene match: 0. For the CDR3, the DNA is TGTGCCAGCAGCTTCAGGGGGGAGCAGTTCTTC. This codes for CASSFRGEQFF.

V gene TRBV2 combines with J gene TRBJ2-7; D unclear. V was shortened by 2 bases and J by 3 bases, with 8 bases between the two germline ends. The CDR3 length is 13 residues. Germline CDR1 SNHLY, CDR2 FYNNEI. The CDR3 nucleotides are TGTGCCAGCAGTGAATTTGAGAGCTACGAGCAGTACTTC. The encoded protein is CASSEFESYEQYF.

This clone came up once. The rearrangement joins TRBV6-5 to TRBJ2-6; tentative D call: TRBD2 (5 bases). The CDR3 has 15 amino acids. Deletions cut 6 bases from V and 2 bases from J, with 11 bases between. Per germline, CDR1 MNHEY and CDR2 SVGAGI. CDR3 coding DNA: TGTGCCAGCAGGGCAGACTATACTGGGGCCAACGTCCTGACTTTC. Amino acids: CASRADYTGANVLTF.

This chain links TRBV11-2 with TRBJ1-6, with 8 bases fitting TRBD1. This CDR3 comprises 14 residues. Germline-derived CDR1 and CDR2 are SGHAT and FQNNGV. The trim removed 4 bases at V and 10 bases at J, leaving 6 bases unmatched. For the CDR3, the DNA is TGTGCCAGCAGCTGGGGACAGGAATACTCACCCCTCCACTTT. Protein product: CASSWGQEYSPLHF. The whole variable domain, remainder taken from reference TRBV11-2 and TRBJ1-6, is EAGVAQSPRYKIIEKRQSVAFWCNPISGHATLYWYQQILGQGPKLLIQFQNNGVVDDSQLPKDRFSAERLKGVDSTLKIQPAKLEDSAVYLCASSWGQEYSPLHFGNGTRLTVT.

CDR3 DNA: TGTGCCAGCAGCTTAGCGCAGGAACGTAACTATGGCTACACCTTC. It specifies CASSLAQERNYGYTF. The gene calls are TRBV7-9 and TRBJ1-2; no firm D call. The V and J ends lost 0 bases and 1 base respectively, with 9 bases between them. The germline V gene encodes CDR1 SEHNR and CDR2 FQNEAQ (reference sequence). CDR3 length equals 15 residues.

The chain uses TRBV19 and TRBJ1-1; 9 bases map to TRBD1. Germline loops: CDR1 LNHDA, CDR2 SQIVND (reference sequence). The CDR3 is 11 amino acids. V lost 5 bases, J lost 13 bases, and 5 bases stayed unmatched. The chain's CDR3 is CASSLRTGVFF. CDR3 coding DNA: TGTGCCAGTAGTTTAAGGACAGGGGTTTTCTTT.

This chain uses TRBV7-2 with TRBJ2-7; D is unclear. CDR3 length equals 14 residues. Looked up from germline, CDR1 is SGHTA and CDR2 is FQGNSA. V shed 5 bases and J shed 3 bases, with 14 bases lying between them. CDR3 amino acids: CASSQASPIYEQYF. CDR3 sequence (DNA): TGTGCCAGCAGCCAAGCTTCCCCGATCTACGAGCAGTACTTC.

This chain uses TRBV3-1 (or the pseudogene TRBV3-2) with TRBJ1-4; no clear D. V was cut by 2 bases and J by 1 base, with 5 bases left in between. CDR1 and CDR2 (germline): LGHDT, YNNKEL (reference sequence). The CDR3 covers 14 residues. As DNA, the CDR3 is TGTGCCAGCAGCCAATCAGAAACTAATGAAAAACTGTTTTTT. This codes for CASSQSETNEKLFF.

The chain joins TRBV5-1 to TRBJ2-6, with TRBD1 identical over 8 bases. V was clipped by 2 bases and J by 2 bases; unmatched bases: 9. CDR1 is SGHRS, CDR2 YFSETQ, per germline. CDR3 size: 18 residues. CDR3 region: CASSFSPQDRAGANVLTF. The CDR3, as DNA: TGCGCCAGCAGCTTTTCTCCCCAGGACAGGGCTGGGGCCAACGTCCTGACTTTC.

This clone was found a few times. V gene TRBV19 combines with J gene TRBJ1-4, with D possibly TRBD1 on 5 matching bases. This CDR3 region has 13 residues. Trimming took 9 bases from V and 4 from J, leaving 12 bases between them. CDR1 is LNHDA, CDR2 SQIVND, per germline (reference sequence). CDR3 sequence (DNA): TGTGCCAGCCGGGAGGGGATTAATGAAAAACTGTTTTTT. Its protein product is CASREGINEKLFF. Filled out from reference TRBV19 and TRBJ1-4, the complete variable domain reads DGGITQSPKYLFRKEGQNVTLSCEQNLNHDAMYWYRQDPGQGLRLIYYSQIVNDFQKGDIAEGYSVSREKKESFPLTVTSAQKNPTAFYLCASREGINEKLFFGSGTQLSVL.

V is TRBV12-3 or TRBV12-4 and J is TRBJ1-1, with D unclear. The CDR3 sequence is 12 residues long. With 5 bases removed from V and 4 bases from J, the gap between germline ends came to 8 bases. The CDR3 sequence: CASSNAGTEAFF. DNA for the CDR3: TGTGCCAGCAGTAATGCGGGCACTGAAGCTTTCTTT.

This clone was recorded a few times. The chain uses TRBV6-5 and TRBJ2-7; no clear D gene. Per the germline V gene, CDR1 is MNHEY and CDR2 is SVGAGI. Trimming pared 6 bases from V and 4 bases from J, leaving 13 bases between. The CDR3 sequence is 13 residues long. The CDR3 sequence is CASSAGGGYEQYF. Written as DNA, the CDR3 is TGTGCCAGCAGCGCCGGCGGCGGATACGAGCAGTACTTC.

The chain employs TRBV28 and TRBJ1-5, with 11 bases fitting TRBD1. V lost 4 bases to trimming and J lost 0 bases; unmatched junction nucleotides: 8. This CDR3 is built from 18 residues. CDR1 MDHEN and CDR2 SYDVKM come from the germline V gene. The CDR3 nucleotides read TGTGCCAGCAGTTCAGGACAGGGGGCATCATATAGCAATCAGCCCCAGCATTTT. Its translation is CASSSGQGASYSNQPQHF.

This sequence joins TRBV18 and TRBJ2-7; TRBD1 agrees at 10 bases. V gave up 6 bases and J gave up 4 bases; unmatched junction bases: 3. CDR1 is KGHSH, CDR2 LQKENI, per germline. The CDR3 loop spans 13 amino acids. CDR3 loop: CASSQGQGYEQYF. Here the CDR3 DNA reads TGTGCCAGCTCCCAGGGACAGGGGTACGAGCAGTACTTC.

The chain's CDR3 is CASSEPRGQGTNEQYF. The CDR3 DNA reads TGCGCCAGCAGTGAGCCCCGGGGACAGGGGACGAACGAGCAGTACTTC. This chain connects TRBV10-2 to TRBJ2-7, with 10 bases lining up with TRBD1. V was pared by 2 bases and J by 5 bases, with 9 bases of the junction left unmatched. Germline CDR1 is WSHSY and CDR2 is SAAADI. This CDR3 has 16 residues.

The V and J genes are TRBV28 and TRBJ2-7; TRBD2 is a possible D gene (7 bases). This CDR3 spans 16 amino acids. With 2 bases removed from V and 2 bases from J, the gap between germline ends came to 16 bases. Germline CDR1 reads MDHEN; CDR2 reads SYDVKM. The DNA for the CDR3 is TGTGCCAGCAGTTTAGAAGGGGGGGCCCACCCCTACGAGCAGTACTTC. Encoded protein: CASSLEGGAHPYEQYF.

The V gene is TRBV6-1, the J gene TRBJ2-7; D possibly corresponds to TRBD1 (8 bases). The V gene's germline CDR1 is MNHNS and CDR2 SASEGT. Between the trimmed V and J ends, which lost 3 bases and 2 bases, there was a span of 20 bases. There are 17 residues in the CDR3. CDR3 protein: CASSDLQGGVGTYEQYF. The CDR3 DNA reads TGTGCCAGCAGTGACTTACAGGGGGGGGTTGGAACCTACGAGCAGTACTTC.

V and J are TRBV5-1 and TRBJ1-5; a possible D gene is TRBD1 (5 bases). The V and J ends lost 5 bases and 8 bases respectively, with 20 bases between them. The V gene's germline CDR1 is SGHRS and CDR2 YFSETQ. The CDR3 is made up of 15 amino acids. CDR3 amino acids: CASSPGGNNVEPQHF. CDR3 in DNA: TGCGCCAGCAGTCCGGGGGGGAACAATGTTGAGCCCCAGCATTTT.

This chain joins TRBV30 and TRBJ1-1, with 8 bases that match TRBD1. Germline V gives CDR1 GTSNPN, CDR2 SVGIG (reference sequence). Germline trimming cut 5 bases from V and 3 bases from J; bases unmatched to any gene: 11. This CDR3 is built from 15 residues. This CDR3 reads CAWGRHRGVDTEAFF. In nucleotides, the CDR3 is TGTGCCTGGGGTCGACACAGGGGGGTAGACACTGAAGCTTTCTTT.

The chain has TRBV28 and TRBJ2-5, with D maybe TRBD1 (6 bases). Germline loops: CDR1 MDHEN, CDR2 SYDVKM. Trimming left V 5 bases short and J 2 bases short, with 18 bases between. The CDR3 length is 16 residues. The CDR3 nucleotides are TGTGCCAGCAGTCCCCAATTCGGCAGGGGACAAGAGACCCAGTACTTC. Amino acid sequence: CASSPQFGRGQETQYF.